Many counts were recorded for the clone carrying this T cell receptor (beta chain). Its antigen is unidentified. This entry comes from a study of response to subunit inactivated influenza vaccine. Overall study findings and caveats: Authors suggested few new T cells are recruited by each seasonal influenza vaccination.

MiXCR, run by TCRdb on the RT-PCR reads, gives a single entry per CDR3 protein. The table includes about 650,000 distinct CDR3 sequences, 15% to 18% detected once. The CDR3 totals 15 residues. The V end lost 1 base, the J end lost 6 bases, and 13 bases lay between the germline ends. Germline lookup yields CDR1 SGHRS and CDR2 YFSETQ. This TCR was sampled from a man in his fifties who received an inactivated influenza vaccine. The chain carries TRBV5-1 and TRBJ2-2; no definite D call. Sequencing used PBMCs from blood, obtained roughly 12 days after vaccination. DNA for the CDR3: TGCGCCAGCAGCTTGACGGGTCTGGGCGCCGGGGAGCTGTTTTTT. This gives the protein CASSLTGLGAGELFF.